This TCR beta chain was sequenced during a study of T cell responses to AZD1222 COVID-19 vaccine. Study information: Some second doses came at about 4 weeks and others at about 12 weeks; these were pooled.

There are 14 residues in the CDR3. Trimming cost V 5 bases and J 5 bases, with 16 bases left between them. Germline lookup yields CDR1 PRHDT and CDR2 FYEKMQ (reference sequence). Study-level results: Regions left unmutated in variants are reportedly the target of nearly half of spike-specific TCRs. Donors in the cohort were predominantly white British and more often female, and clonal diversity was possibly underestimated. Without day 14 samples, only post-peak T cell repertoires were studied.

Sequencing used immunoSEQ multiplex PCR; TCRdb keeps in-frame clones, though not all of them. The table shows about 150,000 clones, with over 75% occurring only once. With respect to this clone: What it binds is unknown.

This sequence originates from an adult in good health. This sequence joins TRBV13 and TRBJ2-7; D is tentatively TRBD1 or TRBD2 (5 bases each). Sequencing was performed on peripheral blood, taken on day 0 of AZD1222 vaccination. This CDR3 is CASSGARGGHEQYF. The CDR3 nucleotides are TGTGCCAGCAGCGGGGCTCGGGGTGGCCACGAGCAGTACTTC. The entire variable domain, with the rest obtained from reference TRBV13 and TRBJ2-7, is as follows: AAGVIQSPRHLIKEKRETATLKCYPIPRHDTVYWYQQGPGQDPQFLISFYEKMQSDKGSIPDRFSAQQFSDYHSELNMSSLELGDSALYFCASSGARGGHEQYFGPGTRLTVT.